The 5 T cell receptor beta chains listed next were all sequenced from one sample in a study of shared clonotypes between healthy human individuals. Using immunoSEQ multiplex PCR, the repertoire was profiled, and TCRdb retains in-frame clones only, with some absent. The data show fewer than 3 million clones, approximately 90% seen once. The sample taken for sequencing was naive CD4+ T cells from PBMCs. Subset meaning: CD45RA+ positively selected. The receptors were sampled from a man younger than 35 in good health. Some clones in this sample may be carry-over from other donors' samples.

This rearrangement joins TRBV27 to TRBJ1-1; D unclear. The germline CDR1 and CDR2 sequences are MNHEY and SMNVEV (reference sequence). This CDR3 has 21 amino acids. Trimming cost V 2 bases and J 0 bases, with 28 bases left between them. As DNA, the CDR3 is TGTGCCAGCAGTTTAGGGCCCCGGCCGAAAAAAAGGGCAGACATGAACACTGAAGCTTTCTTT. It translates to CASSLGPRPKKRADMNTEAFF.

CDR3: CASSESRINYGYTF. Here the CDR3 DNA reads TGCGCCAGCAGTGAGTCCAGGATTAACTATGGCTACACCTTC. This rearrangement joins TRBV10-2 to TRBJ1-2; D remains ambiguous. The CDR3 loop spans 14 amino acids. Looked up from germline, CDR1 is WSHSY and CDR2 is SAAADI. Trimming shortened V by 0 bases and J by 1 base, and 6 bases separated the two germline ends.

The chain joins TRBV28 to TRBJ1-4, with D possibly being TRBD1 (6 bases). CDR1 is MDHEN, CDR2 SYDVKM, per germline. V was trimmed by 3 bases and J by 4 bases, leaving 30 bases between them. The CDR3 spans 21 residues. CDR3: CASSFSPSKPHIDRFNEKLFF. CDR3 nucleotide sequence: TGTGCCAGCAGTTTTTCCCCCTCAAAGCCCCACATCGACAGGTTTAATGAAAAACTGTTTTTT. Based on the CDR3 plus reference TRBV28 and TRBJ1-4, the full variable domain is DVKVTQSSRYLVKRTGEKVFLECVQDMDHENMFWYRQDPGLGLRLIYFSYDVKMKEKGDIPEGYSVSREKKERFSLILESASTNQTSMYLCASSFSPSKPHIDRFNEKLFFGSGTQLSVL.

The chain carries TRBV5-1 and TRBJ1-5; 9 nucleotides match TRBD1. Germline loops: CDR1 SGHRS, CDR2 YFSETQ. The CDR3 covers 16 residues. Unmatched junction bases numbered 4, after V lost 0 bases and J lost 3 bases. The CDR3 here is CASSLGGQGNNQPQHF. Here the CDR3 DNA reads TGCGCCAGCAGCTTGGGGGGACAGGGAAACAATCAGCCCCAGCATTTT.

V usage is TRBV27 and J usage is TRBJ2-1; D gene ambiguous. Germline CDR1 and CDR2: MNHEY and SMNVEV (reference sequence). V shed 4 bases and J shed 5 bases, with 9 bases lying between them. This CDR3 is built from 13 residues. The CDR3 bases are TGTGCCAGCAGTTGGAGACTTAACAATGAGCAGTTCTTC. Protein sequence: CASSWRLNNEQFF.